Below are 28 T cell receptor beta chains sequenced from a single sample in a study of T cell responses to AZD1222 COVID-19 vaccine. Generated by immunoSEQ multiplex PCR, the TCRdb table keeps only in-frame clones and is missing some. The sample lists around 120,000 clones, roughly 85% seen once, with about 17% in the top ten. Sequencing used peripheral blood, obtained on day 0 of MenACWY control vaccination. These receptors were taken from an adult in good health.

The V gene is TRBV30, the J gene TRBJ2-7; 9 nucleotides align to TRBD1. Germline CDR1 and CDR2: GTSNPN and SVGIG (reference sequence). The length of the CDR3 is 14 residues. V shed 1 base and J 6 bases; nucleotides not matched to a gene: 7. CDR3 sequence: CAWSAYRGLSEQYF. The CDR3 DNA reads as TGTGCCTGGAGTGCCTACAGGGGGCTGTCCGAGCAGTACTTC.

The V and J genes are TRBV5-6 and TRBJ2-7; 8 positions match TRBD1. The CDR3 totals 14 residues. Per the germline V gene, CDR1 is SGHDT and CDR2 is YYEEEE. Germline trimming cut 2 bases from V and 7 bases from J; bases unmatched to any gene: 8. Written as DNA, the CDR3 is TGTGCCAGCAGCTTAACAGGGGGTAGGTGGGAGCAGTACTTC. Its protein is CASSLTGGRWEQYF.

The CDR3 reads CASSHPTVSAEQYF. The CDR3 DNA follows: TGCGCCAGCAGCCACCCGACAGTTTCTGCCGAGCAGTACTTC. J is TRBJ2-7 and V is TRBV4-1, with TRBD1 as a possible D gene (5 bases). In germline, CDR1 is MGHRA, CDR2 YSYEKL. The CDR3 is made up of 14 amino acids. V lost 3 bases and J 6 bases, leaving 15 bases between the germline ends.

This chain links TRBV19 with TRBJ1-1; D gene uncertain. Trimming took 6 bases from V and 0 from J, leaving 17 bases between them. This CDR3 comprises 16 residues. The germline CDR1 and CDR2 sequences are LNHDA and SQIVND (reference sequence). CDR3: CASRPTEWVMNTEAFF. CDR3 coding DNA: TGTGCCAGTAGGCCAACAGAGTGGGTAATGAACACTGAAGCTTTCTTT.

A note on this clone: Other DNA sequences in this specimen translate into the identical CDR3. This chain links TRBV6-5 with TRBJ1-1; D is unclear. This CDR3 contains 11 residues. With 8 bases removed from V and 4 bases from J, the gap between germline ends came to 8 bases. Germline assignment: CDR1 MNHEY and CDR2 SVGAGI. CDR3 nucleotide sequence: TGTGCCAGCGGGCGGGGCACTGAAGCTTTCTTT. It codes for CASGRGTEAFF.

The chain is built from TRBV3-1 (or the pseudogene TRBV3-2) and TRBJ2-7; 8 bases agree with TRBD1. The germline V gene has CDR1 LGHDT and CDR2 YNNKEL (reference sequence). The CDR3 consists of 16 residues. V shed 4 bases and J 2 bases; nucleotides not matched to a gene: 10. CDR3 sequence reads: CASSLSDREVTYEQYF. CDR3 coding DNA: TGTGCCAGCAGCCTTTCGGACAGGGAGGTTACCTACGAGCAGTACTTC.

The chain carries TRBV27 and TRBJ2-1; 9 nucleotides match TRBD2. The CDR3 covers 15 residues. V lost 3 bases to trimming and J lost 3 bases; unmatched junction nucleotides: 3. CDR1 and CDR2 (germline): MNHEY, SMNVEV (reference sequence). CDR3 amino acids: CASSFGLAIYNEQFF. For the CDR3, the DNA is TGTGCCAGCAGTTTCGGACTAGCGATCTACAATGAGCAGTTCTTC.

The chain combines TRBV7-3 with TRBJ2-3; 10 nucleotides align to TRBD2. CDR3 length: 15 amino acids. The germline gives CDR1 SGHTA, CDR2 FQGTGA. The trim removed 2 bases at V and 5 bases at J, leaving 4 bases unmatched. CDR3 nucleotides: TGTGCCAGCAGCTTAGGTCTAGCGGGAGAAGATACGCAGTATTTT. Translation gives CASSLGLAGEDTQYF.

V gene TRBV5-8 combines with J gene TRBJ1-4, with 9 bases that match TRBD1. The germline V gene has CDR1 SGHTS and CDR2 YDEGEE. The CDR3 consists of 16 residues. J lost 3 bases, V lost 4 bases, and 7 bases had no gene match. CDR3 residues: CASSRGQGTSNEKLFF. Written as DNA, the CDR3 is TGTGCCAGCAGCCGAGGACAGGGGACTTCTAATGAAAAACTGTTTTTT.

The chain employs TRBV5-1 and TRBJ2-7; 10 nucleotides line up with TRBD1. The CDR3 is 21 residues long. Germline-derived CDR1 and CDR2 are SGHRS and YFSETQ. V trimming: 1 base; J trimming: 4 bases; junction bases outside the gene matches: 23. The CDR3: CASSLPRQGATSGPGEYEQYF. CDR3 in DNA: TGCGCCAGCAGCTTGCCGAGACAGGGGGCTACTAGCGGTCCGGGGGAATACGAGCAGTACTTC.

This clone was seen only a few times. This chain uses TRBV7-2 with TRBJ2-1; TRBD2 might be the D (7 bases). The CDR3 contains 15 residues. Germline lookup yields CDR1 SGHTA and CDR2 FQGNSA. V lost 0 bases, J lost 9 bases, and 15 bases lay in between. CDR3 in DNA: TGTGCCAGCAGCTTAGCGTCCGGGGGGCTAGGTGAGCAGTTCTTC. Protein: CASSLASGGLGEQFF. The whole variable domain, filled in from reference TRBV7-2 and TRBJ2-1, reads GAGVSQSPSNKVTEKGKDVELRCDPISGHTALYWYRQSLGQGLEFLIYFQGNSAPDKSGLPSDRFSAERTGGSVSTLTIQRTQQEDSAVYLCASSLASGGLGEQFFGPGTRLTVL.

The DNA for the CDR3 is TGTGCCACCAGGTCCGGGACTGAAGCTTTCTTT. It specifies CATRSGTEAFF. The gene calls are TRBV24-1 and TRBJ1-1; D is uncertain. The CDR3 is 11 residues long. Germline values: CDR1 KGHDR, CDR2 SFDVKD. The germline V and J ends were trimmed by 7 bases and 5 bases, with 7 bases remaining between them.

The genes are TRBV2 and TRBJ2-1; 7 bases are shared with TRBD2. Germline lookup yields CDR1 SNHLY and CDR2 FYNNEI. CDR3 length equals 13 residues. The J segment lost 8 bases and the V segment lost 3 bases, leaving 4 bases of the junction unmatched. This CDR3 reads CASSDDSGDEQFF. CDR3 sequence (DNA): TGTGCCAGCAGTGACGACAGCGGGGATGAGCAGTTCTTC. The whole variable domain, filled in from reference TRBV2 and TRBJ2-1, reads EPEVTQTPSHQVTQMGQEVILRCVPISNHLYFYWYRQILGQKVEFLVSFYNNEISEKSEIFDDQFSVERPDGSNFTLKIRSTKLEDSAMYFCASSDDSGDEQFFGPGTRLTVL.

This clone occurred once. The chain uses TRBV5-1 and TRBJ2-6, with 7 bases aligning to TRBD1. The V and J ends lost 4 bases and 2 bases, in that order; junction bases with no gene match: 3. The CDR3 spans 15 residues. Germline V gives CDR1 SGHRS, CDR2 YFSETQ. The CDR3 coding sequence is TGCGCCAGCAGCGAAGGGGGCGCTGGGGCCAACGTCCTGACTTTC. Protein sequence: CASSEGGAGANVLTF.

The chain employs TRBV2 and TRBJ2-2, with no clear D. CDR1 and CDR2 from the germline V gene are SNHLY and FYNNEI. Between the trimmed V and J ends, which lost 4 bases and 5 bases, there was a span of 14 bases. This CDR3 is built from 15 residues. CDR3 sequence reads: CASSVTLTRTGELFF. CDR3 DNA: TGTGCCAGCAGTGTGACGTTGACGAGGACCGGGGAGCTGTTTTTT. Complete variable domain (other parts from reference TRBV2 and TRBJ2-2): EPEVTQTPSHQVTQMGQEVILRCVPISNHLYFYWYRQILGQKVEFLVSFYNNEISEKSEIFDDQFSVERPDGSNFTLKIRSTKLEDSAMYFCASSVTLTRTGELFFGEGSRLTVL.

The J gene is TRBJ1-4, the V gene TRBV15; tentatively, D is TRBD1 (5 bases). Trimming took off 0 bases at V and 4 bases at J, with 18 bases between the two ends. The germline CDR1 and CDR2 sequences are LNHNV and YYDKDF (reference sequence). The CDR3 loop spans 18 amino acids. The CDR3 coding sequence is TGTGCCACCAGCAGAGATCCTTTAGCACAGGCTATTAATGAAAAACTGTTTTTT. Amino acid sequence: CATSRDPLAQAINEKLFF.

The V and J genes are TRBV28 and TRBJ2-7; D might be TRBD2 (6 bases). The germline V and J ends were trimmed by 1 base and 2 bases, with 15 bases remaining between them. Per the germline V gene, CDR1 is MDHEN and CDR2 is SYDVKM. The CDR3 length is 16 residues. Here the CDR3 reads CASSLLGGSRPYEQYF. In DNA form, the CDR3 reads TGTGCCAGCAGTTTATTGGGAGGCAGCCGACCCTACGAGCAGTACTTC.

This chain joins TRBV30 and TRBJ1-5, with a tentative D call TRBD1 (5 bases). This CDR3 contains 14 residues. The germline gives CDR1 GTSNPN, CDR2 SVGIG (reference sequence). V was shortened by 1 base and J by 1 base, with 8 bases between the two germline ends. The CDR3 region is CAWSGTTSNQPQHF. CDR3 in DNA: TGTGCCTGGAGTGGGACAACCAGCAATCAGCCCCAGCATTTT.

The chain has TRBV6-2 or TRBV6-3 and TRBJ2-2; D may correspond to TRBD1 or TRBD2 (5 bases each). The CDR3 runs to 17 residues. Trimming cost V 6 bases and J 6 bases, with 23 bases left between them. Germline loops: CDR1 MNHEY, CDR2 SVGEGT. The CDR3 loop is CASSLPGAGRDAGELFF. CDR3 coding DNA: TGTGCCAGCAGCCTACCCGGGGCAGGACGGGATGCCGGGGAGCTGTTTTTT.

V and J are TRBV5-5 and TRBJ2-4; no clear D. Trimming stripped 4 bases from V and 8 bases from J, with 13 bases between. The CDR3 covers 13 residues. Per germline, CDR1 SGHKS and CDR2 YYEKEE (reference sequence). CDR3 bases: TGTGCCAGCAGCCGGGTTCTATGGGACATTCAGTACTTC. Translation: CASSRVLWDIQYF.

This clone was detected once. The J gene is TRBJ1-1, the V gene TRBV13, with D tentatively TRBD1 (5 bases). CDR3 length: 12 residues. Per germline, CDR1 PRHDT and CDR2 FYEKMQ (reference sequence). Trimming took off 5 bases at V and 11 bases at J, with 15 bases between the two ends. The chain's CDR3 is CASSPRDGLAFF. CDR3 DNA sequence: TGTGCCAGCAGCCCCCGGGACGGCTTGGCTTTCTTT.

The chain has TRBV30 and TRBJ2-7, with D tentatively TRBD1 (6 bases). The germline gives CDR1 GTSNPN, CDR2 SVGIG (reference sequence). Trimming left V 4 bases short and J 6 bases short, with 10 bases between. CDR3 size: 11 residues. For the CDR3, the DNA is TGTGCCTGGACTTTAGGGGGCGAGCAGTACTTC. Translation: CAWTLGGEQYF.

This chain links TRBV28 with TRBJ1-6; TRBD1 might be the D (5 bases). The V gene lost 5 bases and the J gene lost 7 bases, with 15 bases spanning the gap. CDR3 length equals 15 residues. Germline CDR1 reads MDHEN; CDR2 reads SYDVKM. The CDR3 DNA reads as TGTGCCAGCAGTCCTGGGGCCCCGAGGAATTCACCCCTCCACTTT. It specifies CASSPGAPRNSPLHF.

The chain combines TRBV2 with TRBJ2-1; TRBD2 might be the D (6 bases). The CDR3 runs 16 residues. V was clipped by 5 bases and J by 6 bases, with 20 bases between them. Germline CDR1 is SNHLY and CDR2 is FYNNEI. The CDR3 protein is CASSFAGTPGGNEQFF. CDR3 sequence (DNA): TGTGCCAGCAGTTTTGCCGGGACTCCAGGAGGCAATGAGCAGTTCTTC.

The chain is built from TRBV30 and TRBJ2-3, with D perhaps TRBD1 (6 bases). The CDR3 is 14 amino acids. Trimming stripped 1 base from V and 3 bases from J, with 11 bases between. Looked up from germline, CDR1 is GTSNPN and CDR2 is SVGIG (reference sequence). CDR3 sequence: CAWSALDRTDTQYF. For the CDR3, the DNA is TGTGCCTGGAGTGCCTTGGACAGAACAGATACGCAGTATTTT.

V gene TRBV2 combines with J gene TRBJ1-1; no clear D gene. Germline V lookup: CDR1 SNHLY, CDR2 FYNNEI. This CDR3 has 13 amino acids. With 7 bases removed from V and 11 bases from J, the gap between germline ends came to 20 bases. The CDR3 nucleotides are TGTGCCAGCAAGGTTTGGACGGCGGATTTGGCTTTCTTT. It yields the protein CASKVWTADLAFF.

The rearrangement links TRBV11-1 to TRBJ1-1, with D tentatively TRBD1 (6 bases). CDR3 length equals 15 residues. Germline CDR1 and CDR2: SGHAT and FQDESV (reference sequence). V dropped 5 bases and J dropped 5 bases, with 18 bases sitting between them. CDR3 sequence (DNA): TGTGCCAGCAGCCCGAGGCGGGGGGCGCGGACTGAAGCTTTCTTT. This gives the protein CASSPRRGARTEAFF.

This chain joins TRBV19 and TRBJ2-5; no firm D call. V was shortened by 2 bases and J by 2 bases, with 9 bases between the two germline ends. Germline V gene data show CDR1 as LNHDA and CDR2 as SQIVND (reference sequence). This CDR3 contains 14 residues. The CDR3 loop reads CASSIRAGQETQYF. CDR3 nucleotide sequence: TGTGCCAGTAGTATAAGGGCAGGACAAGAGACCCAGTACTTC.